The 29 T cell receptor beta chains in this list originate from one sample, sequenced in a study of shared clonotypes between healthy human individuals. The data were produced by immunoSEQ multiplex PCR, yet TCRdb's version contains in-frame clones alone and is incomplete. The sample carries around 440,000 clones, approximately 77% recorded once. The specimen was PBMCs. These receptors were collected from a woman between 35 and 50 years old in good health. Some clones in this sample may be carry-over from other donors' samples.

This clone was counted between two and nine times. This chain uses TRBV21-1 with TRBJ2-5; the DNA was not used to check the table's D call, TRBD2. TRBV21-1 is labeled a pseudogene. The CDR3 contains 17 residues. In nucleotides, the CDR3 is TGTGCCAGCAGCAAAGTTGAGCGGGAGGGGGGGCAAGAGACCCAGTACTTC. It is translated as CASSKVEREGGQETQYF.

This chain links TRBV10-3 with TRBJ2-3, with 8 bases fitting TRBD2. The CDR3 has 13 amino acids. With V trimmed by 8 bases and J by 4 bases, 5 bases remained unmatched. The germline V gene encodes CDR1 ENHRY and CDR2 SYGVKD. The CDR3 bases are TGTGCCATCCAGCGGGAGCTCGCAGATACGCAGTATTTT. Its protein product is CAIQRELADTQYF.

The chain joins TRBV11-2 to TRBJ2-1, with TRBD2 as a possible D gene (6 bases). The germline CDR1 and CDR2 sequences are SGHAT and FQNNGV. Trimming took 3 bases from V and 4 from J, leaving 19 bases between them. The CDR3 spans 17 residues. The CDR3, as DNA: TGTGCCAGCAGCTTCCCACCATACCCTAGCGAATACAATGAGCAGTTCTTC. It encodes CASSFPPYPSEYNEQFF.

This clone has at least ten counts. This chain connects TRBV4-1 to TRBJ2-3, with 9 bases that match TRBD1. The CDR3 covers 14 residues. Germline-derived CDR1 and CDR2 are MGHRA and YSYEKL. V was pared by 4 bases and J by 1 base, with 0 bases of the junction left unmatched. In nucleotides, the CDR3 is TGCGCCAGCAGCCGGGACAGGGGCACAGATACGCAGTATTTT. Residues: CASSRDRGTDTQYF.

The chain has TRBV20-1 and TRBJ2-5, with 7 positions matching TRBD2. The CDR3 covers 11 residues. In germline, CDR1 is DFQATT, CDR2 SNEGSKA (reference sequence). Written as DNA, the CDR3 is TGCTCTGGCGGGAGTCCTGAGACCCAGTACTTC. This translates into CSGGSPETQYF.

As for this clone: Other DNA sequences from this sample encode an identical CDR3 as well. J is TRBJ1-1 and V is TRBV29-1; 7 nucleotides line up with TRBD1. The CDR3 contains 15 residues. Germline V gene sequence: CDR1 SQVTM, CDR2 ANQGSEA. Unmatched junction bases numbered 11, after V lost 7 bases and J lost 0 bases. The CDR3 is CSASGGWGMNTEAFF. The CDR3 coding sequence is TGCAGCGCCTCAGGGGGGTGGGGCATGAACACTGAAGCTTTCTTT.

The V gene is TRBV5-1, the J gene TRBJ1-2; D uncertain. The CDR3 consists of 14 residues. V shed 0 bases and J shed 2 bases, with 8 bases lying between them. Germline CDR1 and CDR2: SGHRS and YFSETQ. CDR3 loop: CASSLDASNYGYTF. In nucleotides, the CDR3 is TGCGCCAGCAGCTTGGATGCCAGCAACTATGGCTACACCTTC.

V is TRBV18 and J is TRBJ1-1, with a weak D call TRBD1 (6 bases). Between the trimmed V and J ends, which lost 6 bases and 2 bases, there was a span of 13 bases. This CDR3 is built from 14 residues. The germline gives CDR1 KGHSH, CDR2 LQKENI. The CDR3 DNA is TGTGCCAGCTCTCCCGGGGGGCAAAACACTGAAGCTTTCTTT. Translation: CASSPGGQNTEAFF.

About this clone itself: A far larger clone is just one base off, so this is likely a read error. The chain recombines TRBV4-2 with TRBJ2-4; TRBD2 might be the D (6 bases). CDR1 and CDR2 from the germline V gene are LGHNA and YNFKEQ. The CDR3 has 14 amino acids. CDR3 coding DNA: TGTGCCAGCAGCCAAGATAGGGACTTTAACACTCAGTACTTC. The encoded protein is CASSQDRDFNTQYF.

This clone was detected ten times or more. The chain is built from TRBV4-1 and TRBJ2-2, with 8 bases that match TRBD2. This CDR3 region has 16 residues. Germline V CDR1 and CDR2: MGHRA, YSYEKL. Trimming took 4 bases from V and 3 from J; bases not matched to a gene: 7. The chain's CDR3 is CASSRDGGGYTGELFF. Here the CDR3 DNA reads TGCGCCAGCAGCCGAGACGGGGGGGGCTACACCGGGGAGCTGTTTTTT.

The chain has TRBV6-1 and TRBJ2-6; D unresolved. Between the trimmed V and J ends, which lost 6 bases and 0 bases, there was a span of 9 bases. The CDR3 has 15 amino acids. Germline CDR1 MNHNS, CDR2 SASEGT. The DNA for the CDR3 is TGTGCCAGCAGCCCGGGCGCCTCTGGGGCCAACGTCCTGACTTTC. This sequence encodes CASSPGASGANVLTF.

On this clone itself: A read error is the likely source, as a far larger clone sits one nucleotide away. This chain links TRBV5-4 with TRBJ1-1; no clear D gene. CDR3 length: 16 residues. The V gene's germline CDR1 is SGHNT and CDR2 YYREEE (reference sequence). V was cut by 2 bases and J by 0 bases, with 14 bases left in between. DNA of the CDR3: TGTGCCAGCAGCTTCGGGGTAGATAAAATGAACACTGAAGCTTTCTTT. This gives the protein CASSFGVDKMNTEAFF.

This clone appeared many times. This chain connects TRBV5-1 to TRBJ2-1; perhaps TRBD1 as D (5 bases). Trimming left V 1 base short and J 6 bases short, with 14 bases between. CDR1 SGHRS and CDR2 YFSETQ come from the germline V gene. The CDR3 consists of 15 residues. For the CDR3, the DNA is TGCGCCAGCAGCTTGCGCGTGACAGCCTCCAATGAGCAGTTCTTC. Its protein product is CASSLRVTASNEQFF.

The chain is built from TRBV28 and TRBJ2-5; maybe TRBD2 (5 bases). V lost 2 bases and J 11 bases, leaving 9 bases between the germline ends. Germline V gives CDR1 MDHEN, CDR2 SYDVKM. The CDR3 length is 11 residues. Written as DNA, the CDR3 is TGTGCCAGCAGTTTAGTGGGAGAGCAGTACTTC. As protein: CASSLVGEQYF.

The CDR3 DNA sequence: TGTGCCAGTAGTCGGATTAACACCGGGGAGCTGTTTTTT. Its protein is CASSRINTGELFF. The chain employs TRBV19 and TRBJ2-2; D gene ambiguous. V was clipped by 5 bases and J by 2 bases, with 6 bases between them. CDR1 and CDR2 (germline): LNHDA, SQIVND (reference sequence). The CDR3 sequence is 13 residues long.

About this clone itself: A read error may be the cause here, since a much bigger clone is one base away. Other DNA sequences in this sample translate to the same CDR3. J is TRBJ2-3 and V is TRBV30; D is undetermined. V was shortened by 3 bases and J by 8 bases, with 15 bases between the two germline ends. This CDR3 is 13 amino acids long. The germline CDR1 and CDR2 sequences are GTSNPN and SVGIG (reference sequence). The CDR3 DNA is TGTGCCTGGAGGTCGGTCCAATCGGCTACGCAGTATTTT. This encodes CAWRSVQSATQYF.

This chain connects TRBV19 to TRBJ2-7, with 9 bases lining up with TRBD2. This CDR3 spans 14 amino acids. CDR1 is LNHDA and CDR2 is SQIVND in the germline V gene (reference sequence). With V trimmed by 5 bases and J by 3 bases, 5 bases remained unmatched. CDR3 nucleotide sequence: TGTGCCAGTAGTCCCAGGACTAGCGACTACGAGCAGTACTTC. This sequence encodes CASSPRTSDYEQYF.

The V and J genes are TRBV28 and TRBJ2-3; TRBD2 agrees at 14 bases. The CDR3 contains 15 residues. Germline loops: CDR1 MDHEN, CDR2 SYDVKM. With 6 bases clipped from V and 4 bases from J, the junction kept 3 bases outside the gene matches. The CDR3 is CASRRTSGRSDTQYF. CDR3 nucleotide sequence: TGTGCCAGCAGGCGGACTAGCGGGAGGTCAGATACGCAGTATTTT.

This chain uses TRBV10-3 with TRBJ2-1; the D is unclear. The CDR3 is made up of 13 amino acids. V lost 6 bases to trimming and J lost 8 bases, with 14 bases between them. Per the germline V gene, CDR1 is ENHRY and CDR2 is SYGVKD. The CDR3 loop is CAIRLAAPDEQFF. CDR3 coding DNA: TGTGCCATCAGGTTGGCCGCACCCGATGAGCAGTTCTTC.

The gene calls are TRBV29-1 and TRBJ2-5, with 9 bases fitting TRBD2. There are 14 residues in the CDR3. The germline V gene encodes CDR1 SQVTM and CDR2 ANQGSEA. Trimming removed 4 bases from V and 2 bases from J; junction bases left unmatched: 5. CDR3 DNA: TGCAGCGTTGGCCCGACTAGCGGACAAGAGACCCAGTACTTC. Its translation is CSVGPTSGQETQYF.

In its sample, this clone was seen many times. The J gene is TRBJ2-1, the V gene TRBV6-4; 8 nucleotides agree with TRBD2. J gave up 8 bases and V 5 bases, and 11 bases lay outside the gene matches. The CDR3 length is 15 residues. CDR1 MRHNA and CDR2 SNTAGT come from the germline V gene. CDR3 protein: CASSISGNREDEQFF. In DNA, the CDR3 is TGTGCCAGCAGTATTAGCGGGAATCGTGAGGATGAGCAGTTCTTC.

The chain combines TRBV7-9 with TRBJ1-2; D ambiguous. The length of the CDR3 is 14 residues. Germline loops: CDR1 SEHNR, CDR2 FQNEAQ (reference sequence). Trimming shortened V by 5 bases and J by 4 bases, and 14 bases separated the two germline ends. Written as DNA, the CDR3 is TGTGCCAGCAGCCGTGACGGCCAGATCTATGGCTACACCTTC. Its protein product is CASSRDGQIYGYTF. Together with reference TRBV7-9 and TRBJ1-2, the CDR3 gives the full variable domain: DTGVSQNPRHKITKRGQNVTFRCDPISEHNRLYWYRQTLGQGPEFLTYFQNEAQLEKSRLLSDRFSAERPKGSFSTLEIQRTEQGDSAMYLCASSRDGQIYGYTFGSGTRLTVV.

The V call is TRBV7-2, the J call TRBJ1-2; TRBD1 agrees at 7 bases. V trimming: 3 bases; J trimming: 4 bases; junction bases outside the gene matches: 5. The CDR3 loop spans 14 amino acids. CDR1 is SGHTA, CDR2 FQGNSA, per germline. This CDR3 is CASSFSTGSYGYTF. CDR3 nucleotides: TGTGCCAGCAGCTTCTCGACAGGGTCCTATGGCTACACCTTC.

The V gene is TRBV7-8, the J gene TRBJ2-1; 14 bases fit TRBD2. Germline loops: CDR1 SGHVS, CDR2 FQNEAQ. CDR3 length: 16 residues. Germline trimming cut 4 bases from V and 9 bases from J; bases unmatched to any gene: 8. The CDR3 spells CASSSETSGRDGEQFF. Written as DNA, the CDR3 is TGTGCCAGCAGCTCAGAGACTAGCGGGAGGGACGGTGAGCAGTTCTTC.

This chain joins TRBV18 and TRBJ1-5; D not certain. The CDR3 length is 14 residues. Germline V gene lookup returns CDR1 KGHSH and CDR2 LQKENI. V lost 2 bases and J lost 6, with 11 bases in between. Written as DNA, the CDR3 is TGTGCCAGCTCACCATCGAGGGAAGGTCAGCCCCAGCATTTT. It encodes CASSPSREGQPQHF.

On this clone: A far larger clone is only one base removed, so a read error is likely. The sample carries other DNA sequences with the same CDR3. CDR3: CASSSLRGYTF. For the CDR3, the DNA is TGTGCCAGCAGTTCCTTGCGAGGCTACACCTTC. The gene calls are TRBV28 and TRBJ1-2; no definite D call. CDR3 length: 11 amino acids. Trimming shortened V by 4 bases and J by 8 bases, and 8 bases separated the two germline ends. CDR1 and CDR2 from the germline V gene are MDHEN and SYDVKM.

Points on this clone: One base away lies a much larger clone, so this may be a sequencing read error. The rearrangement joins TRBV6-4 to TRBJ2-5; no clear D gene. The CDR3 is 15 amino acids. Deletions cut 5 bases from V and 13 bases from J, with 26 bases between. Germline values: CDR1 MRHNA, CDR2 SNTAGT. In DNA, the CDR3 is TGTGCCAGCAGTCCCGGAACGTCCGATTACAGCGAGCGGTACTTC. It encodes CASSPGTSDYSERYF.

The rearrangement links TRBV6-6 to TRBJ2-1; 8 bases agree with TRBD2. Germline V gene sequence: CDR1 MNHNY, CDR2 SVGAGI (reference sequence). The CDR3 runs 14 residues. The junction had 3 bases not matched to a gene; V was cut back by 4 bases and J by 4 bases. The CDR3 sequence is CASSLSGGYNEQFF. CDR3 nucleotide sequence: TGTGCCAGCAGTTTGAGCGGGGGTTACAATGAGCAGTTCTTC.

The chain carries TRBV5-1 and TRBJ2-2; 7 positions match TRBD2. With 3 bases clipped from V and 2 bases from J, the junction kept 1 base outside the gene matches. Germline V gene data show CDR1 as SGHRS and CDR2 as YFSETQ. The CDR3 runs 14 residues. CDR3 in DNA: TGCGCCAGCAGCTGGGGACTAAACACCGGGGAGCTGTTTTTT. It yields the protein CASSWGLNTGELFF.